This is a list of T cell receptor beta chains from one sample in a study of cytotoxic CD8 clonotypes in ibrutinib-treated CLL. The data were produced by immunoSEQ multiplex PCR, yet TCRdb's version contains in-frame clones alone and is incomplete. Counted here are under 200,000 clones, 84% occurring once; the ten biggest clones make up 3.5% to 5.5%. The specimen comprised PBMCs, sampled after 24 months of ibrutinib treatment. The receptors were gathered from a human donor with chronic lymphocytic leukemia. Each CDR3 is given with its conserved first and last residue. D genes are given only for firm matches. The listing skips clone size in some rows; elsewhere it reads once, few, many or a size class.

d_gene	len	v_gene	j_gene	abundance	CDR3aa	CDR3nt
.	15	TRBV5-1	TRBJ2-3	.	CASSLDRGSTDTQYF	TGCGCCAGCAGCTTGGATCGGGGGAGCACAGATACGCAGTATTTT
.	11	TRBV10-3	TRBJ1-1	.	CAISDNAEAFF	TGTGCCATCAGCGACAACGCGGAAGCTTTCTTT
.	12	TRBV14	TRBJ1-4	.	CASRRGDEKLFF	TGTGCCAGCAGAAGGGGTGACGAAAAACTGTTTTTT
.	15	TRBV5-3	TRBJ1-5	.	CARSLAIRGGQPQHF	TGTGCCAGAAGCTTGGCCATTAGGGGTGGGCAGCCCCAGCATTTT
.	15	TRBV19	TRBJ1-5	.	CASSLTWTAEYPQHF	TGTGCCAGTAGTCTAACTTGGACAGCGGAGTATCCCCAGCATTTT
TRBD1	13	TRBV5-8	TRBJ1-2	.	CASSLVPGGYYTF	TGTGCCAGCAGCTTGGTGCCAGGGGGGTACTACACCTTC
.	14	TRBV6-4	TRBJ1-2	.	CASSDAQGRGGYTF	TGTGCCAGCAGTGACGCGCAGGGGCGAGGTGGCTACACCTTC
.	13	TRBV5-1	TRBJ1-1	.	CASARSGLTEAFF	TGCGCCAGCGCTAGGTCTGGGCTCACTGAAGCTTTCTTT
.	12	TRBV4-2	TRBJ2-2	few	CASSQHTGELFF	TGTGCCAGCAGCCAACATACCGGGGAGCTGTTTTTT
TRBD2	11	TRBV9	TRBJ2-1	.	CASRTSGVQFF	TGTGCCAGTAGGACTAGTGGGGTGCAGTTCTTC
TRBD1	16	TRBV7-2	TRBJ1-1	.	CASSLAWDSLNTEAFF	TGTGCCAGCAGCTTAGCGTGGGACAGCTTGAACACTGAAGCTTTCTTT
.	15	TRBV28	TRBJ2-7	.	CASSLVGGPTYEQYF	TGTGCCAGCAGTTTAGTTGGGGGACCGACCTACGAGCAGTACTTC
TRBD1	13	TRBV27	TRBJ1-2	few	CASSVRQGGGYTF	TGTGCCAGCAGTGTCCGCCAGGGGGGAGGCTACACCTTC
.	13	TRBV27	TRBJ1-2	few	CASSLRGLDGYTF	TGTGCCAGCAGTTTGAGAGGGTTAGATGGCTACACCTTC
TRBD1	13	TRBV5-1	TRBJ2-7	.	CASSLGQGHEQYF	TGCGCCAGCAGCTTAGGACAGGGGCACGAGCAGTACTTC
TRBD1	14	TRBV7-9	TRBJ1-1	.	CASSSGQGVAEAFF	TGTGCCAGCAGCTCTGGACAGGGGGTGGCTGAAGCTTTCTTT
.	12	TRBV18	TRBJ2-7	few	CASSPGREEQYF	TGTGCCAGCTCACCGGGCAGGGAGGAGCAGTACTTC
.	15	TRBV6-6	TRBJ1-4	.	CASVGADSRSEKLFF	TGTGCCAGCGTGGGGGCGGACAGCCGGAGTGAAAAACTGTTTTTT
TRBD1	14	TRBV7-2	TRBJ2-7	.	CASSLARDSYEQYF	TGTGCCAGCAGCTTGGCCCGGGACAGCTACGAGCAGTACTTC
.	12	TRBV5-6	TRBJ1-2	.	CASSSGRYGYTF	TGTGCCAGCAGCAGCGGACGCTATGGCTACACCTTC
.	11	TRBV20-1	TRBJ2-2	.	CSADNTGELFF	TGCAGTGCGGACAACACCGGGGAGCTGTTTTTT
TRBD1	17	TRBV6-1	TRBJ1-2	.	CASSEGTAVGSIYGYTF	TGTGCCAGCAGTGAGGGGACAGCGGTCGGTAGTATCTATGGCTACACCTTC
.	15	TRBV30	TRBJ1-6	few	CAWSVRTVYNSPLHF	TGTGCCTGGAGTGTACGGACAGTTTATAATTCACCCCTCCACTTT
TRBD2	15	TRBV4-2	TRBJ2-3	.	CASSQGLAGEDTQYF	TGTGCCAGCAGCCAAGGTTTAGCGGGAGAAGATACGCAGTATTTT
.	12	TRBV7-2	TRBJ2-7	.	CASSSTAYEQYF	TGTGCCAGCAGCAGTACGGCCTACGAGCAGTACTTC
.	13	TRBV15	TRBJ2-3	.	CATSPIGTDTQYF	TGTGCCACCAGCCCCATTGGGACAGATACGCAGTATTTT
TRBD1	18	TRBV7-2	TRBJ2-6	.	CASSAGGQGAPGANVLTF	TGTGCCAGCAGCGCGGGGGGACAGGGGGCGCCTGGGGCCAACGTCCTGACTTTC
.	16	TRBV12-5	TRBJ1-1	.	CASAPWAGRKNTEAFF	TGTGCTAGTGCCCCCTGGGCAGGCCGAAAGAACACTGAAGCTTTCTTT
TRBD1	14	TRBV19	TRBJ1-1	.	CASRQGWSGTEAFF	TGTGCCAGTCGACAGGGCTGGTCCGGGACTGAAGCTTTCTTT
.	15	TRBV7-3	TRBJ1-1	.	CASSLTPQENTEAFF	TGTGCCAGCAGCTTAACCCCCCAGGAGAACACTGAAGCTTTCTTT
.	13	TRBV7-2	TRBJ1-1	few	CASSLGMNTEAFF	TGTGCCAGCAGCTTAGGTATGAACACTGAAGCTTTCTTT
TRBD1	13	TRBV30	TRBJ1-2	.	CAWSWTGNRGYTF	TGTGCCTGGAGTTGGACAGGGAATCGTGGCTACACCTTC
.	13	TRBV30	TRBJ2-1	.	CAWSVLTGHEQFF	TGTGCCTGGAGTGTACTAACGGGGCATGAGCAGTTCTTC
.	15	TRBV28	TRBJ2-7	.	CASSLYPLLRYEQYF	TGTGCCAGCAGTTTATACCCACTTTTACGCTACGAGCAGTACTTC
TRBD2	14	TRBV9	TRBJ2-3	.	CASSAGGASDTQYF	TGTGCCAGCAGCGCGGGGGGGGCATCGGATACGCAGTATTTT
.	18	TRBV18	TRBJ1-1	.	CASSPLPGNIRSSTEAFF	TGTGCCAGCTCACCACTACCCGGGAATATCCGCTCTAGCACTGAAGCTTTCTTT
.	14	TRBV25-1	TRBJ1-4	.	CASSDSATNEKLFF	TGTGCCAGCAGTGATTCGGCAACTAATGAAAAACTGTTTTTT
TRBD1	12	TRBV7-3	TRBJ2-7	.	CASGTGTHEQYF	TGTGCCAGCGGGACAGGGACTCACGAGCAGTACTTC
.	15	TRBV4-2	TRBJ2-5	.	CASSQGQGAQETQYF	TGTGCCAGCAGCCAAGGGCAGGGTGCCCAAGAGACCCAGTACTTC
.	14	TRBV6-1	TRBJ1-2	.	CASSGTVTSHGYTF	TGTGCCAGCAGTGGGACAGTCACAAGCCATGGCTACACCTTC
.	16	TRBV4-2	TRBJ2-1	.	CASSREGSGLYNEQFF	TGTGCCAGCAGCCGGGAAGGGTCGGGACTGTACAATGAGCAGTTCTTC
.	14	TRBV6-5	TRBJ1-2	.	CASSYSRQSDGYTF	TGTGCCAGCAGTTACTCGAGGCAGAGTGATGGCTACACCTTC
TRBD1	16	TRBV7-2	TRBJ2-4	.	CASSSARVGQRNIQYF	TGTGCCAGCAGCTCTGCGCGAGTGGGACAGCGAAACATTCAGTACTTC
.	13	TRBV12-5	TRBJ1-1	once	CASGLGYEAEAFF	TGTGCTAGTGGTCTAGGGTATGAGGCTGAAGCTTTCTTT
TRBD1	15	TRBV7-7	TRBJ1-4	once	CASSEAGGFREKLFF	TGTGCCAGCAGCGAAGCAGGGGGCTTTCGTGAAAAACTGTTTTTT
.	15	TRBV6-6	TRBJ1-3	.	CASSNEGISGNTIYF	TGTGCCAGCAGTAACGAGGGGATCTCTGGAAACACCATATATTTT
TRBD1	11	TRBV7-9	TRBJ2-5	.	CASRTDRDNNF	TGTGCCAGCAGAACAGACAGGGACAACAACTTC
.	18	TRBV7-6	TRBJ2-1	.	CASSLASLTSMGPNEQFF	TGTGCCAGCAGCTTAGCATCACTAACTAGCATGGGGCCCAATGAGCAGTTCTTC
TRBD1	14	TRBV18	TRBJ1-1	.	CASSHQTGVTEAFF	TGTGCCAGCTCACACCAAACAGGGGTCACTGAAGCTTTCTTT
.	14	TRBV7-2	TRBJ2-3	.	CASVLFVGTDTQYF	TGTGCCAGCGTCTTATTCGTGGGCACAGATACGCAGTATTTT
TRBD1	15	TRBV29-1	TRBJ1-3	.	CSVSKTGDSGNTIYF	TGCAGCGTATCGAAGACAGGGGACTCTGGAAACACCATATATTTT
TRBD1	15	TRBV6-6	TRBJ2-7	.	CASAMGGTGTHEQYF	TGTGCCAGCGCCATGGGCGGGACAGGGACCCACGAGCAGTACTTC
TRBD2	18	TRBV28	TRBJ2-7	.	CASSPVGGRTGLGDEQYF	TGTGCCAGCAGCCCCGTGGGCGGCAGGACGGGACTAGGAGACGAGCAGTACTTC
TRBD1	14	TRBV9	TRBJ1-2	.	CASSAAGGKYGYTF	TGTGCCAGCAGCGCGGCAGGGGGAAAGTATGGCTACACCTTC